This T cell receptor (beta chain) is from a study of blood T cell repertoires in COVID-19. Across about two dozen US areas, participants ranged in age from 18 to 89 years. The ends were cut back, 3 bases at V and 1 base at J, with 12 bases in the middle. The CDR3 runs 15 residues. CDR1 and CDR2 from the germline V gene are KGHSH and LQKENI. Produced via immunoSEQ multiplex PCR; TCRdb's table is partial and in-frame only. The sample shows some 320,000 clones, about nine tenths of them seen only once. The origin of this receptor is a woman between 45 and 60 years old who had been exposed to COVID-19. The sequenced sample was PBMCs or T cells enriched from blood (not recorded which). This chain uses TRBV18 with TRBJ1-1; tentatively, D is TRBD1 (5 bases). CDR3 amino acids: CASSPHVGPNTEAFF. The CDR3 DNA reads TGTGCCAGCTCACCTCACGTGGGGCCGAACACTGAAGCTTTCTTT.